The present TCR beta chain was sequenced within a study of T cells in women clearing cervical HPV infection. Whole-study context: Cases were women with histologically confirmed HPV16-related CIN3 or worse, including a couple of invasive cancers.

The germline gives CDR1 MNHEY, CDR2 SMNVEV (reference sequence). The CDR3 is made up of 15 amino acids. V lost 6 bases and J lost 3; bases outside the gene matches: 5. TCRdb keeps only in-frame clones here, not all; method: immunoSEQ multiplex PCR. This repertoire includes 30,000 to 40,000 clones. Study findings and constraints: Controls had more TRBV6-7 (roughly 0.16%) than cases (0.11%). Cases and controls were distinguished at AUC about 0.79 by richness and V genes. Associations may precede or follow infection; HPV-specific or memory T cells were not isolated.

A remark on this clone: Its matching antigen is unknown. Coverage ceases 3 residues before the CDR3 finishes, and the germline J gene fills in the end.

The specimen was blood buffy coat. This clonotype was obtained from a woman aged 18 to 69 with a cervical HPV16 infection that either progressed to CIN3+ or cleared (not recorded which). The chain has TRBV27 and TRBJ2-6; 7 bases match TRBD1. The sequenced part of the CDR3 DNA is TGTGCCAGCAGGCGTACAGGGGTTGGGGCCAACGTC. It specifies CASRRTGVGANV. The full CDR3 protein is CASRRTGVGANVLTF.